This T cell receptor beta chain appears in the sequencing data of a study of blood T cell repertoires in COVID-19. Background on the study: From T cells, B-cell-depleted T cells, or PBMCs came the material, which was cDNA or gDNA.

V was pared by 2 bases and J by 3 bases, with 7 bases between. The CDR3 is 13 amino acids. Germline-derived CDR1 and CDR2 are MNHEY and SMNVEV (reference sequence). Some clones are missing from TCRdb's copy, which holds only in-frame ones; the method was immunoSEQ multiplex PCR. There are 140,000 to 150,000 clones in the sample; under 90% occur only once, and more than 6.5% lies in the top ten. The sequenced material came from peripheral blood. This TCR derives from a human donor in a cohort sampled during active COVID-19. This rearrangement joins TRBV27 to TRBJ2-5; no firm D call. The CDR3 sequence is CASSLAVEETQYF. CDR3 sequence (DNA): TGTGCCAGCAGTTTAGCCGTAGAAGAGACCCAGTACTTC.